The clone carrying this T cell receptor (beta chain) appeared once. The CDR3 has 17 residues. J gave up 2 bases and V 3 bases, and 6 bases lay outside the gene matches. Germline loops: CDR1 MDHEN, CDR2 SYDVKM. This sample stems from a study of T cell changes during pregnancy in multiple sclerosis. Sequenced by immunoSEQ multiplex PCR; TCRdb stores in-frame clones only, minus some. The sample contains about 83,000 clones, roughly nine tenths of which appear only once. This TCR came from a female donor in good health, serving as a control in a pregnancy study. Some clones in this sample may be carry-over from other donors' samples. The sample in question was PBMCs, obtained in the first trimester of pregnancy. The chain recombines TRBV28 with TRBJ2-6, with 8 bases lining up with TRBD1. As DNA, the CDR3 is TGTGCCAGCAGTTTCCAGACAGGGGCCACTGGGGCCAACGTCCTGACTTTC. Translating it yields CASSFQTGATGANVLTF. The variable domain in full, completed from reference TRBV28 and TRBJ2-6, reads DVKVTQSSRYLVKRTGEKVFLECVQDMDHENMFWYRQDPGLGLRLIYFSYDVKMKEKGDIPEGYSVSREKKERFSLILESASTNQTSMYLCASSFQTGATGANVLTFGAGSRLTVL.